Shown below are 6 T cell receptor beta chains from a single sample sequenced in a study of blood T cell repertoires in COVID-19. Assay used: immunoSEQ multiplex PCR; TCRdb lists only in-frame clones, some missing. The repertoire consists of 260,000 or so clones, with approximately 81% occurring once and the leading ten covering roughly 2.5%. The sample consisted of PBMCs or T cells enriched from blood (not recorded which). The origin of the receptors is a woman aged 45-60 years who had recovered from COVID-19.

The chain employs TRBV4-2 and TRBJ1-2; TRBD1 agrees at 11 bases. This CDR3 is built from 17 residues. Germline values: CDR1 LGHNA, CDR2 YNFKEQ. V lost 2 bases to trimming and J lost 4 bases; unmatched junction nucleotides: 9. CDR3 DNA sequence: TGTGCCAGCAGCCAAACCGGGACAGGGGGTTTCTTCTATGGCTACACCTTC. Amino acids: CASSQTGTGGFFYGYTF.

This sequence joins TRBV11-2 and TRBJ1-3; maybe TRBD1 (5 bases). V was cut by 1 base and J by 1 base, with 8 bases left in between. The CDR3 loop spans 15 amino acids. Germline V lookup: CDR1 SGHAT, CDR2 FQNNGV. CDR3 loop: CASSLGPGSGNTIYF. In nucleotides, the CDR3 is TGTGCCAGCAGCTTAGGGCCAGGGTCTGGAAACACCATATATTTT. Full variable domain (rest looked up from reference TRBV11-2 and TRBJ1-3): EAGVAQSPRYKIIEKRQSVAFWCNPISGHATLYWYQQILGQGPKLLIQFQNNGVVDDSQLPKDRFSAERLKGVDSTLKIQPAKLEDSAVYLCASSLGPGSGNTIYFGEGSWLTVV.

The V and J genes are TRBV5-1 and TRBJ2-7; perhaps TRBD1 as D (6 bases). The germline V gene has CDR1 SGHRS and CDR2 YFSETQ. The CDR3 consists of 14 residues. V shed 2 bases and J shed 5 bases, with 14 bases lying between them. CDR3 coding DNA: TGCGCCAGCAGCTTACAGGGATTCGGCCACGAGCAGTACTTC. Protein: CASSLQGFGHEQYF.

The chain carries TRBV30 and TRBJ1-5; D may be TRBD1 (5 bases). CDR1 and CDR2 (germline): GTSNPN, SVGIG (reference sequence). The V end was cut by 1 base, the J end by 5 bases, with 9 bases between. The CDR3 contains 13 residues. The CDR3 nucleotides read TGTGCCTGGAGTGGACAGATCGATCAGCCCCAGCATTTT. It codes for CAWSGQIDQPQHF.

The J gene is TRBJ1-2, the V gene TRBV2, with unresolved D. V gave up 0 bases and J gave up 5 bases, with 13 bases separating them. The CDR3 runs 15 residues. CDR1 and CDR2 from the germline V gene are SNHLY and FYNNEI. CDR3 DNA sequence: TGTGCCAGCAGTGAAGCCACAGCGGTGACATATGGCTACACCTTC. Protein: CASSEATAVTYGYTF. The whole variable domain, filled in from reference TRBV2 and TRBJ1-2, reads EPEVTQTPSHQVTQMGQEVILRCVPISNHLYFYWYRQILGQKVEFLVSFYNNEISEKSEIFDDQFSVERPDGSNFTLKIRSTKLEDSAMYFCASSEATAVTYGYTFGSGTRLTVV.

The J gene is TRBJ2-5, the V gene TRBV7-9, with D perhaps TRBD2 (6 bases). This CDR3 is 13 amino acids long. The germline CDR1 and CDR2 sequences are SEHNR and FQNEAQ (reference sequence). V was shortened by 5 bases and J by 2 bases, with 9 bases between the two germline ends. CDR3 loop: CASSRDLQETQYF. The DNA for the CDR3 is TGTGCCAGCAGCCGGGACTTGCAAGAGACCCAGTACTTC.